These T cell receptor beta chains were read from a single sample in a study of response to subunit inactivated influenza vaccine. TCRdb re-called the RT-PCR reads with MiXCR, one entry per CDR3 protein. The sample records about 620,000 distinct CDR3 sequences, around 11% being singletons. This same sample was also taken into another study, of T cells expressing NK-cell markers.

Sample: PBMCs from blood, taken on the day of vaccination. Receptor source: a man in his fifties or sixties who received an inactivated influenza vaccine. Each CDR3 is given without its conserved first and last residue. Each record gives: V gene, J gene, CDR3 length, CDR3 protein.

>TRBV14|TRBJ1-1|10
ASSQVVTEAF
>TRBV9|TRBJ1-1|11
ASSVMVDTEAF
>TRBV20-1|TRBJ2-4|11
SARDGRGDIQY
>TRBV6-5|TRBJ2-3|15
ASSYSASGRSTDTQY
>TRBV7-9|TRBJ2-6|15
ASSLAGGGTGANVLT
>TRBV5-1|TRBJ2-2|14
ASGQGTFMNTGELF
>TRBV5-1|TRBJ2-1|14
ASSTGLAGGSDEQF
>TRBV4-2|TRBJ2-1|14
ASSHPDSPVDNEQF
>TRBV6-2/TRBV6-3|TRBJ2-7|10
ASSPGPHEQY
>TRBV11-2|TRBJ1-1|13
ASSARGGANTEAF
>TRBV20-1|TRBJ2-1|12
SASDLSSYNEQF
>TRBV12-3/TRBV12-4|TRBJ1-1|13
ASSSTGGGYTEAF
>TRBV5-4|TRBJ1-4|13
ASSLGQNHNEKLF
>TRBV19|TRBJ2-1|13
ASSVGTNSYNEQF
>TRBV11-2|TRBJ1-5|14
ASSLGDSGGGQPQH
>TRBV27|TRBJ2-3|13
ASSLRTGQADTQY
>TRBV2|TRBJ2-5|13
ASKLSLGGQEAQY
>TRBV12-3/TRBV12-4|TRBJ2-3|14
ASSLATARSTDTQY
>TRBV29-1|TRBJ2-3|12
SVDGGGSTDTQY
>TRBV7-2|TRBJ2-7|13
ASSLVGQGSYEQY
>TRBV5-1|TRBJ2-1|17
ASRNSGLAGGPSYNEQF
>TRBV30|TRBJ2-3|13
AWRGISGHTDTQY
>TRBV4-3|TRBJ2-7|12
ASSQDDGGREQY
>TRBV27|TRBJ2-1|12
ASHSVGSYNEQF
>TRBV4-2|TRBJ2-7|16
ASSQEGTSGSYSYEQY
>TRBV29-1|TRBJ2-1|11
SVDTDSNNEQF
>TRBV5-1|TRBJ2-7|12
ASSSGTGNYEQY
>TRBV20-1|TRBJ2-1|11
SADRGLSNEQF
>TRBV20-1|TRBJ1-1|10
SAQGGVGRAF
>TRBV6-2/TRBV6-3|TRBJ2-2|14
ASSYKSWGVPGELF
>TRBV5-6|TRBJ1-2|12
ASSFGRRTGGYT
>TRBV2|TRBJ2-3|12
ASSDVLGVGTQY
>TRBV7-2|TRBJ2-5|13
ASSAFGTRVETQY
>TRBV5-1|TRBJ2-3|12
ASSSGALTDTQY
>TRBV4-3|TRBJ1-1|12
ASSQDPSDTEAF
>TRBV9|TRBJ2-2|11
ASSVEDTGELF
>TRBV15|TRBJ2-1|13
ATSIAGSTYNEQF
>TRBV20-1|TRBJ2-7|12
SADDRSWGYEQY
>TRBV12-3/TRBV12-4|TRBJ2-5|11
ASSLRDSGTQY
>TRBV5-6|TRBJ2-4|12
ASSLQGRKNIQY
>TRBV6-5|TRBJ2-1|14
ASSYSSSSAYNEQF
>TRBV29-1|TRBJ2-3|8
SVYSHTQY
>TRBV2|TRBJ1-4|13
ASSQRTGGNEKLF